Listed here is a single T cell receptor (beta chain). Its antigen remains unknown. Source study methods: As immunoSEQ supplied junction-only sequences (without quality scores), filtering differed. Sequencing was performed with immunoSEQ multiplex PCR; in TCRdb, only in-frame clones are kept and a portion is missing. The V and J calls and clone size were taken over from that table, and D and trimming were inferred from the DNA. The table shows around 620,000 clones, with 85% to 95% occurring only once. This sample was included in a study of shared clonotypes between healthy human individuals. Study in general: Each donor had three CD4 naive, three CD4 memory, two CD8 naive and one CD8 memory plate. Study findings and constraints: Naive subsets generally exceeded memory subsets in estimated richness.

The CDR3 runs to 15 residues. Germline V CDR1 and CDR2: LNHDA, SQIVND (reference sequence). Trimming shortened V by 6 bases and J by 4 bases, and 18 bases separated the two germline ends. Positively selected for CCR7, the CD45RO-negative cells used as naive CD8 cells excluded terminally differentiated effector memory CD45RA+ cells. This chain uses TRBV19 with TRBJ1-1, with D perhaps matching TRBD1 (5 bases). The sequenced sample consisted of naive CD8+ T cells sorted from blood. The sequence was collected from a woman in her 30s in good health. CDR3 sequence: CASSTGPGGGTEAFF. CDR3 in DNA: TGTGCCAGTAGCACTGGCCCGGGGGGGGGCACTGAAGCTTTCTTT.